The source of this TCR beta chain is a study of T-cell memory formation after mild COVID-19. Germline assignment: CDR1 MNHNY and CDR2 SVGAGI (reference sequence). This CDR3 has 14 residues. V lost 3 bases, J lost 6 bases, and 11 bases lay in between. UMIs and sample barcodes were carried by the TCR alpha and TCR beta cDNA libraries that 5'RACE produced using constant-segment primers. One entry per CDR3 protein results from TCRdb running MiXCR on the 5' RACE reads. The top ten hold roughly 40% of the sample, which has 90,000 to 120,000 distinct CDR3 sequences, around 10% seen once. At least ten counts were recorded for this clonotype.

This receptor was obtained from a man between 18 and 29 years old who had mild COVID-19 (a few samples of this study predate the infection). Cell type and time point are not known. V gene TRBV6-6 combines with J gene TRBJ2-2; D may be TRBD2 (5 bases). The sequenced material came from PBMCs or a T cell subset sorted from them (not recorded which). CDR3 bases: TGTGCCAGCAGTTATGACTACCTCGCCGGGGAGCTGTTTTTT. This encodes CASSYDYLAGELFF.